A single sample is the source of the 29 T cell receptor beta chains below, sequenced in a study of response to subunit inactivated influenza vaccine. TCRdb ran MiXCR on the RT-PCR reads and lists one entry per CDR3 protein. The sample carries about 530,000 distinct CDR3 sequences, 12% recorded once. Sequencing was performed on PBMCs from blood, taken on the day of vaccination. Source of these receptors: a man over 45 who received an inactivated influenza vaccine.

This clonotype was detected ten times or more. The CDR3, as DNA: TGTGCCAGCAGTTCGGGACAGGGTGTTTCAATTCAGCCCCAGCATTTT. Encoded protein: CASSSGQGVSIQPQHF. The chain recombines TRBV27 with TRBJ1-5; 9 bases line up with TRBD1. The CDR3 is 16 amino acids. The V segment lost 4 bases and the J segment 6 bases; nucleotides outside the gene matches: 10. The V gene's germline CDR1 is MNHEY and CDR2 SMNVEV (reference sequence).

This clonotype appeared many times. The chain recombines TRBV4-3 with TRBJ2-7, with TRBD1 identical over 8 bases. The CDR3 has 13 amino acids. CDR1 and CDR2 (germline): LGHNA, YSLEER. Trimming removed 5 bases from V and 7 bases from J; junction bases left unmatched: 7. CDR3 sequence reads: CASSEWTGWEQYF. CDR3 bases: TGCGCCAGCAGCGAGTGGACAGGGTGGGAGCAGTACTTC.

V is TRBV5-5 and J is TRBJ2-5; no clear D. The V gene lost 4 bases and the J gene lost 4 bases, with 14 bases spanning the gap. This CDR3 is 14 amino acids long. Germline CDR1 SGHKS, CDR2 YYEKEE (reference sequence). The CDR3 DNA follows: TGTGCCAGCAGCGCCGGTAAGGTAGGAGAGACCCAGTACTTC. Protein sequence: CASSAGKVGETQYF. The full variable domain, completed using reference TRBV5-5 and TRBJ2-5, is DAGVTQSPTHLIKTRGQQVTLRCSPISGHKSVSWYQQVLGQGPQFIFQYYEKEERGRGNFPDRFSARQFPNYSSELNVNALLLGDSALYLCASSAGKVGETQYFGPGTRLLVL.

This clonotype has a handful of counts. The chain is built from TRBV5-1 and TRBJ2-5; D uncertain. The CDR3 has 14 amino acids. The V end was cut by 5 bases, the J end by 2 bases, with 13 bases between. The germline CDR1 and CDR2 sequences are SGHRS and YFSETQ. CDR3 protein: CASSGRTRQETQYF. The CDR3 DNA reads TGCGCCAGCAGTGGGCGGACCCGACAAGAGACCCAGTACTTC.

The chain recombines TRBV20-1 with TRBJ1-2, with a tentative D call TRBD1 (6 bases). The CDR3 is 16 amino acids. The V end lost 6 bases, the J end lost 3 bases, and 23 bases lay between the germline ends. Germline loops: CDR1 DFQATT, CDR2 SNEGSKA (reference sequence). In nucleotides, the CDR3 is TGCAGTGCAAAAGGATCGCGAAGGGGGACGGACTATGGCTACACCTTC. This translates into CSAKGSRRGTDYGYTF.

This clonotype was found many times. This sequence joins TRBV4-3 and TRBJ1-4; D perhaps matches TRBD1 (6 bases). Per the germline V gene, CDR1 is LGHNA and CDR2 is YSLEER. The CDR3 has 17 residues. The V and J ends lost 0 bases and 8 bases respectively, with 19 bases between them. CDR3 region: CASSQDPKVTGWEKLFF. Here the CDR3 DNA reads TGCGCCAGCAGCCAAGACCCCAAGGTCACAGGGTGGGAAAAACTGTTTTTT.

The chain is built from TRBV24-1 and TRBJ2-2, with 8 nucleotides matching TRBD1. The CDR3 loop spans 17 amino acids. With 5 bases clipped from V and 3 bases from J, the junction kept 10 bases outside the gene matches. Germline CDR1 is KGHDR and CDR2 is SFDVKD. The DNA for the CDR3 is TGTGCCACCAGTGCTTACAGGGGGAAGGTCGACACCGGGGAGCTGTTTTTT. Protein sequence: CATSAYRGKVDTGELFF.

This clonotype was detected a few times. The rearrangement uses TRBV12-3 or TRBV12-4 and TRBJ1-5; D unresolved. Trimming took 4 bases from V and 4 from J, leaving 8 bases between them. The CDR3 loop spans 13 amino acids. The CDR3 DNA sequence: TGTGCCAGCAGTTATTCGGCGAATCAGCCCCAGCATTTT. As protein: CASSYSANQPQHF.

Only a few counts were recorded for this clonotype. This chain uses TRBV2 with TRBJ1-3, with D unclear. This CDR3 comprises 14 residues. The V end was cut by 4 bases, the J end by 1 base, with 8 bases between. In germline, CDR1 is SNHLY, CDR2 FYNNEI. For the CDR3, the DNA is TGTGCCAGCAGTGCTGGGCAGTCTGGAAACACCATATATTTT. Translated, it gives CASSAGQSGNTIYF.

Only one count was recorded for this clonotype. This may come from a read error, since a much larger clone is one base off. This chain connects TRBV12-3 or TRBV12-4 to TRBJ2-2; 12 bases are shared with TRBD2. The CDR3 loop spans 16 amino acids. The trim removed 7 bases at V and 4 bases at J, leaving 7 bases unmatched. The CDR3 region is CASIQLAGGLTGELFF. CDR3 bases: TGTGCCAGCATCCAACTAGCGGGAGGACTCACCGGGGAGCTGTTTTTT.

The chain's CDR3 is CASSSAGTGKNIQYF. The DNA of the CDR3 is TGCGCCAGCAGCTCTGCGGGAACTGGCAAAAACATTCAGTACTTC. The gene calls are TRBV5-1 and TRBJ2-4, with a weak D call TRBD2 (6 bases). Looked up from germline, CDR1 is SGHRS and CDR2 is YFSETQ. The CDR3 spans 15 residues. Trimming cost V 3 bases and J 3 bases, with 13 bases left between them.

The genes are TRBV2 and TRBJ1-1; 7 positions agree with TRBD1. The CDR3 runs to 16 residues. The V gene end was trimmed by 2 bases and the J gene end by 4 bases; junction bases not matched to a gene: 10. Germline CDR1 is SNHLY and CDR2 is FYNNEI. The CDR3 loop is CASSESGQALSTEAFF. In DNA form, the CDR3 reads TGTGCCAGCAGTGAATCAGGACAGGCGTTAAGCACTGAAGCTTTCTTT.

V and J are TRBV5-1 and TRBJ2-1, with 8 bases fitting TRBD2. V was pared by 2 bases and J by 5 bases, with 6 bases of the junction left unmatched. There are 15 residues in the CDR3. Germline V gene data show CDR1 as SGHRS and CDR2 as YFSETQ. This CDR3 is CASSFGSGKNNEQFF. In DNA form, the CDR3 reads TGCGCCAGCAGCTTTGGTAGCGGGAAAAACAATGAGCAGTTCTTC.

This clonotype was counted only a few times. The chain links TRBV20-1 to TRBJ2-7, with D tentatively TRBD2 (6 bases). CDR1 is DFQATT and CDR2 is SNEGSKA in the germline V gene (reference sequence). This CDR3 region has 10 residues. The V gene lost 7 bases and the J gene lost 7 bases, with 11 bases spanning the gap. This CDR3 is CSGPGGEQYF. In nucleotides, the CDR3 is TGCAGTGGCCCTGGGGGGGAGCAGTACTTC.

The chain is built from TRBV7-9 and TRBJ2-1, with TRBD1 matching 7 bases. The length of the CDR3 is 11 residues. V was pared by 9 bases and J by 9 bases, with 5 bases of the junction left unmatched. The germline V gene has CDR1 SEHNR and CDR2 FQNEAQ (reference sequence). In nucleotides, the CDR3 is TGTGCCAGAGGGGGCCCTTTTGAGCAGTTCTTC. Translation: CARGGPFEQFF.

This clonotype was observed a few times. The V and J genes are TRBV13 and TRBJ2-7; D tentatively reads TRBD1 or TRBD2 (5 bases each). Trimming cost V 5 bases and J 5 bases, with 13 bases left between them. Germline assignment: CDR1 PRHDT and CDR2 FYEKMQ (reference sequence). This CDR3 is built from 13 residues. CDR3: CASSRDEDHEQYF. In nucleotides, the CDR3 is TGTGCCAGCAGCAGGGACGAAGACCACGAGCAGTACTTC.

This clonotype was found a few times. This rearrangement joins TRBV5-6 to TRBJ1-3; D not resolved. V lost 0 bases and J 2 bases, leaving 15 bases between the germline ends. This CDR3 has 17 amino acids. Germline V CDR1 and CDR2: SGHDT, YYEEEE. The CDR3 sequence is CASSLGLRGRTGNTIYF. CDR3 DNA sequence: TGTGCCAGCAGCTTGGGTCTACGTGGCAGGACTGGAAACACCATATATTTT.

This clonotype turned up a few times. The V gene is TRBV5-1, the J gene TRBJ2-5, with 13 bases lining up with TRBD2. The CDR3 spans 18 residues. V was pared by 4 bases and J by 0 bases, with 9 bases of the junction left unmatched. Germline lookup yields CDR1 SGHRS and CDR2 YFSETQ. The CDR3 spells CASSPGLAGVAYQETQYF. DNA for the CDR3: TGCGCCAGCAGCCCAGGACTAGCGGGGGTAGCTTACCAAGAGACCCAGTACTTC. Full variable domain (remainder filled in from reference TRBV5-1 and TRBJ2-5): KAGVTQTPRYLIKTRGQQVTLSCSPISGHRSVSWYQQTPGQGLQFLFEYFSETQRNKGNFPGRFSGRQFSNSRSEMNVSTLELGDSALYLCASSPGLAGVAYQETQYFGPGTRLLVL.

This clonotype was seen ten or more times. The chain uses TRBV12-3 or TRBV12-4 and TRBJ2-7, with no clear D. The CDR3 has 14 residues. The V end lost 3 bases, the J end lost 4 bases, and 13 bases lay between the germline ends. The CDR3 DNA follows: TGTGCCAGCAGTTTCCCGGGCCCCTTATACGAGCAGTACTTC. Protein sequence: CASSFPGPLYEQYF.

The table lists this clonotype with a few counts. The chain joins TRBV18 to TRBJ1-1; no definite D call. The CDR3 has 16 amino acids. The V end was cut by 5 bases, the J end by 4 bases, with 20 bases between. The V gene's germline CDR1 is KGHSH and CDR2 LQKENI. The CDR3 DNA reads TGTGCCAGCTCATCCGCGGGTGGCTGGGGTAGCACTGAAGCTTTCTTT. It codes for CASSSAGGWGSTEAFF.

CDR3 amino acids: CSARDARGRRKLFF. The CDR3 DNA reads TGCAGTGCTAGAGATGCCCGGGGGCGCCGGAAACTGTTTTTT. The chain has TRBV20-1 and TRBJ1-4; TRBD1 might be the D (6 bases). Germline V gene lookup returns CDR1 DFQATT and CDR2 SNEGSKA (reference sequence). The ends were cut back, 0 bases at V and 11 bases at J, with 16 bases in the middle. The CDR3 sequence is 14 residues long.

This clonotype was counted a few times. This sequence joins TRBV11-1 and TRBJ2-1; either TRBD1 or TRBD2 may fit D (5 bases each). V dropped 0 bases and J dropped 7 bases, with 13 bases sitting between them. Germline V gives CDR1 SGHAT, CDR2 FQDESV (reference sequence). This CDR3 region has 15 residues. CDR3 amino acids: CASSLALWGSNEQFF. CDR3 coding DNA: TGTGCCAGCAGCTTAGCGCTGTGGGGGAGTAATGAGCAGTTCTTC. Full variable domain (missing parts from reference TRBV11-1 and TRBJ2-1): EAEVAQSPRYKITEKSQAVAFWCDPISGHATLYWYRQILGQGPELLVQFQDESVVDDSQLPKDRFSAERLKGVDSTLKIQPAELGDSAMYLCASSLALWGSNEQFFGPGTRLTVL.

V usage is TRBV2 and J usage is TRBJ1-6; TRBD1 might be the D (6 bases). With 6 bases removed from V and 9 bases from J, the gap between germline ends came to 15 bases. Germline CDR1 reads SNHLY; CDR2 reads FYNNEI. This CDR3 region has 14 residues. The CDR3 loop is CASREVTGSSPLHF. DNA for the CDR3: TGTGCCAGCAGGGAGGTGACAGGATCTTCACCCCTCCACTTT. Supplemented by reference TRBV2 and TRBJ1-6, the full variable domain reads EPEVTQTPSHQVTQMGQEVILRCVPISNHLYFYWYRQILGQKVEFLVSFYNNEISEKSEIFDDQFSVERPDGSNFTLKIRSTKLEDSAMYFCASREVTGSSPLHFGNGTRLTVT.

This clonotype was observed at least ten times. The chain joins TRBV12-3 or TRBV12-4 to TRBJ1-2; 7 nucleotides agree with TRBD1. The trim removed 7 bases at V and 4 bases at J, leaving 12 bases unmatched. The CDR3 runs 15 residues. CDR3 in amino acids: CASTASWTGSYGYTF. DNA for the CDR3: TGTGCCAGCACTGCGTCCTGGACAGGTAGCTATGGCTACACCTTC.

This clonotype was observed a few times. The CDR3 DNA is TGCGCCAGCAGAAAGTCCCCAAGACAGGACGTCTATGGCTACACCTTC. Translated, it gives CASRKSPRQDVYGYTF. V is TRBV5-1 and J is TRBJ1-2; D is perhaps TRBD1 (6 bases). Per the germline V gene, CDR1 is SGHRS and CDR2 is YFSETQ. Trimming took off 5 bases at V and 4 bases at J, with 21 bases between the two ends. The length of the CDR3 is 16 residues.

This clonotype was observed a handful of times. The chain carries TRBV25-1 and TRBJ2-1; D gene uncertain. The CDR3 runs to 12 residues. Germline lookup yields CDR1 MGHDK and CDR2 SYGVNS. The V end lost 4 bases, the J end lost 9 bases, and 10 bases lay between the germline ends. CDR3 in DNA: TGTGCCAGCAGTGGGACGGTCGGTGAGCAGTTCTTC. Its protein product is CASSGTVGEQFF.

CDR3 DNA: TGCGCCAGCAGCCCACAGGGGCGGACTCAAGAGACCCAGTACTTC. Translating gives CASSPQGRTQETQYF. The chain links TRBV5-1 to TRBJ2-5; 7 bases are a match to TRBD1. The V and J ends lost 4 bases and 2 bases, in that order; junction bases with no gene match: 8. CDR3 length: 15 residues. Per the germline V gene, CDR1 is SGHRS and CDR2 is YFSETQ.

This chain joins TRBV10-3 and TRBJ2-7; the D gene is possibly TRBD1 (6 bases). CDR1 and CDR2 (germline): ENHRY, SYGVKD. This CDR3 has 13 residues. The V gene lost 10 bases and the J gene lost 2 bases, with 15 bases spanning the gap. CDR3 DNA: TGTGCCACGAGGACAGAACTGACCTACGAGCAGTACTTC. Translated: CATRTELTYEQYF.

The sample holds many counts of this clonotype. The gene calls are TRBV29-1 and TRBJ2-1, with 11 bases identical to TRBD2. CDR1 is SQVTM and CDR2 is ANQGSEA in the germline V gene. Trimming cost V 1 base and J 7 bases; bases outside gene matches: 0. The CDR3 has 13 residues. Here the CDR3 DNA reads TGCAGCGTTGAAGGGACTAGCGGGAATGAGCAGTTCTTC. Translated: CSVEGTSGNEQFF.